This T cell receptor (beta chain) was recorded in a study of molecular identifiers for immune sequencing clone quantification. In the study overall: Replicate RNA came from about 20,000 or 100,000 naive CD8 cells and was split five ways, and four parts were sequenced. General study points: For highly expanded clones, sizes could be underestimated when identical TCR molecules share a barcode.

Between the trimmed V and J ends, which lost 8 bases and 3 bases, there was a span of 19 bases. The length of the CDR3 is 15 residues. Germline-derived CDR1 and CDR2 are SGHTA and FQGNSA. MiXCR, run by TCRdb on the PCR reads, gives a single entry per CDR3 protein. This table holds under 600,000 distinct CDR3 sequences, over 20% found once. Many counts were recorded for this clonotype. What it binds is not known. This sequence joins TRBV7-2 and TRBJ1-1, with D unclear. This clonotype was obtained from a human donor in good health. Some libraries in this study had Jurkat cell RNA spiked in. The sample comprised naive CD8+ T cells from blood, with Jurkat cell RNA spiked in. Subset specified: FACS-sorted CD8+CD4-CCR7+CD45RA+ naive T cells. The DNA for the CDR3 is TGTGCCAGCCCGGAGGATCCGCCTACCCACACTGAAGCTTTCTTT. Encoded protein: CASPEDPPTHTEAFF.